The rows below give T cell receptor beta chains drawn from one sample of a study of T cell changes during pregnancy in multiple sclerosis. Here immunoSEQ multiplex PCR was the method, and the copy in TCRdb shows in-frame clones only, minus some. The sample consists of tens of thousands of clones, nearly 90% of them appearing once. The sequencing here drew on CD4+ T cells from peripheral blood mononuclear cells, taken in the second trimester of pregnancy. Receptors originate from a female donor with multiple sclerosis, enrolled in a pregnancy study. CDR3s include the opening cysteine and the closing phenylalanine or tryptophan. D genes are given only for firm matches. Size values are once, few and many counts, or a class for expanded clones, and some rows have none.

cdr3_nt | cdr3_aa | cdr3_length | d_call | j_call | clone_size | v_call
TGTGCCAGCAGCCAAGAAGAGTACCGGGTGGATGGCTACACCTTC | CASSQEEYRVDGYTF | 15 | NA | TRBJ1-2 | NA | TRBV4-2
TGTGCCAGCAGCTTGGCCGGAAGACTAGCGGGAGGAGGAGAGCAGTTCTTC | CASSLAGRLAGGGEQFF | 17 | TRBD2 | TRBJ2-1 | NA | TRBV5-4
TGTGCCAGCAGCTCCACCGCGTCGAACACTGAAGCTTTCTTT | CASSSTASNTEAFF | 14 | NA | TRBJ1-1 | once | TRBV7-9
TGTGCCAGCAGCATACAACTGACTAGTCCGGATACGCAGTATTTT | CASSIQLTSPDTQYF | 15 | NA | TRBJ2-3 | NA | TRBV11-1
TGTGCCACCAGCAGAGGCTGGGACTGGCCGCAGTATTTT | CATSRGWDWPQYF | 13 | NA | TRBJ2-3 | NA | TRBV15
TGTGCCAGCAGCTTGAGGGGGCCCGGGACTGAAAAACTGTTTTTT | CASSLRGPGTEKLFF | 15 | TRBD1 | TRBJ1-4 | NA | TRBV5-4
TGTGCCAGCAGCTGGGAGACTAGCGGGAGATATGGCGGGGAGCTGTTTTTT | CASSWETSGRYGGELFF | 17 | TRBD2 | TRBJ2-2 | once | TRBV5-4
TGTGCCAGCAGCCCCTTGGGAGGGGGTCCTCATTACGAGCAGTACTTC | CASSPLGGGPHYEQYF | 16 | NA | TRBJ2-7 | NA | TRBV7-3
TGTGCCAGCAGGGCTTCCGGGACAGCCTATGAAAAACTGTTTTTT | CASRASGTAYEKLFF | 15 | TRBD1 | TRBJ1-4 | NA | TRBV2
TGTGCCAGCAGGCCGGGAGGGGCTGGGGCCAACGTCCTGACTTTC | CASRPGGAGANVLTF | 15 | TRBD2 | TRBJ2-6 | NA | TRBV6-6
TGCGCCAGCAGCCCCAGGGGGGTGGTGAATACCGGGGAGCTGTTTTTT | CASSPRGVVNTGELFF | 16 | NA | TRBJ2-2 | NA | TRBV4-3